This T cell receptor beta chain was documented in a study of cytomegalovirus exposure and HLA in healthy donors. This clone turned up a few times. The PCR contained 60 Vbeta and 13 Jbeta primers. Using immunoSEQ multiplex PCR, the repertoire was profiled, and TCRdb retains in-frame clones only, with some absent. Here the sample spans 100,000 to 150,000 clones, 75% to 90% being singletons. The V and J ends lost 1 base and 3 bases respectively, with 9 bases between them. Germline CDR1 reads MNHEY; CDR2 reads SMNVEV (reference sequence). The CDR3 spans 14 residues. The source material was PBMCs. This TCR was sampled from a man aged 25 to 40 in good health and CMV-seropositive. The gene calls are TRBV27 and TRBJ1-1; tentatively, D is TRBD1 (5 bases). The CDR3 loop reads CASSLWGGDTEAFF. In nucleotides, the CDR3 is TGTGCCAGCAGTTTATGGGGGGGGGACACTGAAGCTTTCTTT.